Presented here are 23 T cell receptor beta chains from one specimen sequenced in a study of blood T cell repertoires in COVID-19. The repertoire was sequenced with immunoSEQ multiplex PCR; TCRdb's copy has only in-frame clones and lacks some. The table lists about 200,000 clones, about 86% of them singletons, with about 0.81% in the top ten. Material for sequencing was peripheral blood. The receptor source for this set is a woman in her seventies with acute or convalescent COVID-19.

This chain uses TRBV18 with TRBJ1-5; D remains ambiguous. V was shortened by 2 bases and J by 6 bases, with 14 bases between the two germline ends. Germline CDR1 reads KGHSH; CDR2 reads LQKENI. CDR3 length equals 15 residues. The CDR3 spells CASSPDAQRTQPQHF. CDR3 nucleotides: TGTGCCAGCTCACCAGACGCCCAGCGTACTCAGCCCCAGCATTTT.

The rearrangement uses TRBV6-5 and TRBJ1-1; D may be TRBD1 (5 bases). Trimming removed 0 bases at V and 2 bases at J, with 10 bases between. Germline loops: CDR1 MNHEY, CDR2 SVGAGI. This CDR3 contains 15 residues. The CDR3 loop is CASSYSEGRNTEAFF. The CDR3 DNA is TGTGCCAGCAGTTACTCGGAGGGACGTAACACTGAAGCTTTCTTT.

CDR3 nucleotide sequence: TGTGCCAGCAGTGAAGGAGCAGGGCATCAGCCCCAGCATTTT. Encoded protein: CASSEGAGHQPQHF. V and J are TRBV6-1 and TRBJ1-5, with a weak D call TRBD1 (5 bases). The CDR3 consists of 14 residues. V was cut by 1 base and J by 5 bases, with 9 bases left in between. Germline CDR1 reads MNHNS; CDR2 reads SASEGT.

The chain recombines TRBV7-9 with TRBJ2-3; 15 bases are shared with TRBD2. The germline V gene encodes CDR1 SEHNR and CDR2 FQNEAQ (reference sequence). V dropped 5 bases and J dropped 7; count of bases not matched to a gene: 16. The CDR3 has 19 amino acids. The CDR3, as DNA: TGTGCCAGCAGCACCTCGACCGGGACTAGCGGGGGGTCACTAAATACGCAGTATTTT. It encodes CASSTSTGTSGGSLNTQYF.

V and J are TRBV9 and TRBJ2-1; perhaps TRBD1 as D (5 bases). The ends were cut back, 0 bases at V and 9 bases at J, with 7 bases in the middle. Germline CDR1 SGDLS, CDR2 YYNGEE. The CDR3 has 12 residues. The DNA of the CDR3 is TGTGCCAGCAGCGTAGAGGGGATTGAGCAGTTCTTC. Residues: CASSVEGIEQFF.

J is TRBJ2-7 and V is TRBV19; 12 nucleotides match TRBD1. Germline V gives CDR1 LNHDA, CDR2 SQIVND (reference sequence). The CDR3 has 15 residues. V lost 7 bases to trimming and J lost 5 bases; unmatched junction nucleotides: 9. CDR3 region: CASKAGDRGLDEQYF. The CDR3 bases are TGTGCCAGTAAGGCGGGGGACAGGGGGCTCGACGAGCAGTACTTC.

This chain connects TRBV7-9 to TRBJ2-1; possible D gene TRBD1, 5 bases. This CDR3 is 12 amino acids long. The V end lost 2 bases, the J end lost 10 bases, and 9 bases lay between the germline ends. CDR1 is SEHNR, CDR2 FQNEAQ, per germline (reference sequence). The CDR3 DNA sequence: TGTGCCAGCAGCTTATTAAGGACAGAGCAGTTCTTC. Amino acid sequence: CASSLLRTEQFF.

The chain has TRBV24-1 and TRBJ1-6, with 7 bases identical to TRBD1. The junction had 20 bases not matched to a gene; V was cut back by 4 bases and J by 0 bases. Germline CDR1 reads KGHDR; CDR2 reads SFDVKD. The CDR3 length is 22 residues. The CDR3 nucleotides read TGTGCCACCAGTGAAGGGAACCGGGAAGCCGGGACAGCGAGCTCCTATAATTCACCCCTCCACTTT. Protein product: CATSEGNREAGTASSYNSPLHF.

The rearrangement uses TRBV28 and TRBJ2-1; 7 bases are a match to TRBD2. Germline loops: CDR1 MDHEN, CDR2 SYDVKM. The CDR3 totals 15 residues. V lost 3 bases to trimming and J lost 9 bases; unmatched junction nucleotides: 11. CDR3 in DNA: TGTGCCAGCAGTTTGGGCGGGAGTCGAGGGAGTGAGCAGTTCTTC. This encodes CASSLGGSRGSEQFF.

This clone was observed a single time. The sample contains more than one DNA sequence encoding this CDR3. The CDR3: CATRPGQGNTGELFF. The CDR3 bases are TGTGCCACCAGACCGGGACAGGGTAACACCGGGGAGCTGTTTTTT. V is TRBV24-1 and J is TRBJ2-2, with 9 bases fitting TRBD1. This CDR3 has 15 residues. J lost 2 bases, V lost 7 bases, and 4 bases had no gene match. Germline assignment: CDR1 KGHDR and CDR2 SFDVKD.

The V call is TRBV18, the J call TRBJ2-7; D gene uncertain. Germline V gene sequence: CDR1 KGHSH, CDR2 LQKENI. The CDR3 covers 15 residues. Trimming stripped 2 bases from V and 0 bases from J, with 11 bases between. The CDR3 loop is CASSPTQISSYEQYF. The CDR3 DNA reads TGTGCCAGCTCACCAACGCAGATCAGCTCCTACGAGCAGTACTTC.

The chain recombines TRBV2 with TRBJ2-6, with 10 bases aligning to TRBD1. Germline V gene lookup returns CDR1 SNHLY and CDR2 FYNNEI. The CDR3 extends over 20 amino acids. The junction had 14 bases not matched to a gene; V was cut back by 6 bases and J by 0 bases. CDR3 bases: TGTGCCAGCAGCCTACATACCCCGGGACAGGGGAGCTCTGGGGCCAACGTCCTGACTTTC. Protein product: CASSLHTPGQGSSGANVLTF.

This chain joins TRBV6-5 and TRBJ2-1; 10 bases agree with TRBD1. The germline gives CDR1 MNHEY, CDR2 SVGAGI. J lost 4 bases, V lost 9 bases, and 9 bases had no gene match. The CDR3 totals 15 residues. DNA for the CDR3: TGTGCCAGTCGCCGGGACAGGGGCTTATACAATGAGCAGTTCTTC. Encoded protein: CASRRDRGLYNEQFF.

The V gene is TRBV18, the J gene TRBJ1-5; the D gene is possibly TRBD1 (5 bases). The CDR3 loop spans 16 amino acids. The V gene's germline CDR1 is KGHSH and CDR2 LQKENI. V dropped 5 bases and J dropped 6 bases, with 20 bases sitting between them. The CDR3 DNA reads as TGTGCCAGCTCAGCCCTTTCCGGGGACGGGGGTCAGCCCCAGCATTTT. Translation: CASSALSGDGGQPQHF. The full variable domain, its missing parts supplied by reference TRBV18 and TRBJ1-5, is NAGVMQNPRHLVRRRGQEARLRCSPMKGHSHVYWYRQLPEEGLKFMVYLQKENIIDESGMPKERFSAEFPKEGPSILRIQQVVRGDSAAYFCASSALSGDGGQPQHFGDGTRLSIL.

The rearrangement uses TRBV12-5 and TRBJ2-2; TRBD2 might be the D (6 bases). This CDR3 region has 17 residues. Trimming removed 0 bases from V and 4 bases from J, with 15 bases in between. Germline V gene sequence: CDR1 LGHNT, CDR2 FRNRAP. The CDR3 loop reads CASGLVSGGRGTGELFF. As DNA, the CDR3 is TGTGCTAGTGGTTTGGTATCCGGGGGAAGGGGCACCGGGGAGCTGTTTTTT.

The chain combines TRBV2 with TRBJ2-2, with TRBD2 matching over 10 bases. Germline V CDR1 and CDR2: SNHLY, FYNNEI. The CDR3 loop spans 14 amino acids. With V trimmed by 6 bases and J by 6 bases, 4 bases remained unmatched. In DNA, the CDR3 is TGTGCCAGCAGGGGGACTAGCGAAGCCGGGGAGCTGTTTTTT. It translates to CASRGTSEAGELFF. The full variable domain, with the rest looked up from reference TRBV2 and TRBJ2-2, is EPEVTQTPSHQVTQMGQEVILRCVPISNHLYFYWYRQILGQKVEFLVSFYNNEISEKSEIFDDQFSVERPDGSNFTLKIRSTKLEDSAMYFCASRGTSEAGELFFGEGSRLTVL.

This chain links TRBV5-1 with TRBJ2-2; weak D call: TRBD1 (6 bases). CDR1 and CDR2 (germline): SGHRS, YFSETQ. Trimming shortened V by 0 bases and J by 6 bases, and 12 bases separated the two germline ends. The CDR3 has 15 amino acids. Here the CDR3 DNA reads TGCGCCAGCAGCTTGGGACAGGTTGGGGCCGGGGAGCTGTTTTTT. Residues: CASSLGQVGAGELFF.

The chain recombines TRBV7-9 with TRBJ1-4; D might be TRBD1 (6 bases). Germline CDR1 reads SEHNR; CDR2 reads FQNEAQ (reference sequence). V dropped 5 bases and J dropped 7 bases, with 17 bases sitting between them. The CDR3 contains 15 residues. The CDR3 loop is CASSPTPSRGEKLFF. CDR3 nucleotide sequence: TGTGCCAGCAGCCCGACTCCCTCCAGGGGTGAAAAACTGTTTTTT.

This chain links TRBV7-8 with TRBJ2-7, with 11 bases identical to TRBD2. This CDR3 is built from 16 residues. Per the germline V gene, CDR1 is SGHVS and CDR2 is FQNEAQ. J gave up 7 bases and V 9 bases, and 17 bases lay outside the gene matches. The CDR3 region is CASSTPRTSGFKEQYF. DNA for the CDR3: TGTGCCAGTAGCACGCCCCGGACTAGCGGGTTCAAGGAGCAGTACTTC.

With regard to this clone: At one end the junction does not follow the germline gene, possibly because of a read error. The chain is built from TRBV7-9 and TRBJ1-3, with a possible D match to TRBD1 (6 bases). The CDR3 covers 13 residues. Germline V lookup: CDR1 SEHNR, CDR2 FQNEAQ (reference sequence). CDR3 in amino acids: CASSLGQGNTIYF. For the CDR3, the DNA is TGTGCCAGCAGTTTAGGACAGGGAAACACCATATATTTT. Supplemented by reference TRBV7-9 and TRBJ1-3, the full variable domain reads DTGVSQNPRHKITKRGQNVTFRCDPISEHNRLYWYRQTLGQGPEFLTYFQNEAQLEKSRLLSDRFSAERPKGSFSTLEIQRTEQGDSAMYLCASSLGQGNTIYFGEGSWLTVV.

This clone was picked up a small number of times. The V call is TRBV7-9, the J call TRBJ1-2; D perhaps matches TRBD1 (5 bases). The CDR3 has 14 amino acids. Trimming removed 6 bases at V and 8 bases at J, with 19 bases between. CDR1 and CDR2 from the germline V gene are SEHNR and FQNEAQ (reference sequence). CDR3 DNA: TGTGCCAGCAGACGTGCGAGGCCAGGGCAAGGCTACACCTTC. This sequence encodes CASRRARPGQGYTF.

The gene calls are TRBV7-8 and TRBJ1-1; D is uncertain. The CDR3 runs to 14 residues. CDR1 is SGHVS, CDR2 FQNEAQ, per germline. V was trimmed by 1 base and J by 1 base, leaving 7 bases between them. CDR3 bases: TGTGCCAGCAGCTTAGAACAGACGAACACTGAAGCTTTCTTT. It specifies CASSLEQTNTEAFF.

The chain joins TRBV9 to TRBJ2-1, with 12 bases identical to TRBD2. The V gene end was trimmed by 1 base and the J gene end by 10 bases; junction bases not matched to a gene: 6. This CDR3 contains 15 residues. In germline, CDR1 is SGDLS, CDR2 YYNGEE. In DNA form, the CDR3 reads TGTGCCAGCAGCGTATCTAGCGGGGGGGCAGTAGAGCAGTTCTTC. It encodes CASSVSSGGAVEQFF. Supplemented by reference TRBV9 and TRBJ2-1, the full variable domain reads DSGVTQTPKHLITATGQRVTLRCSPRSGDLSVYWYQQSLDQGLQFLIQYYNGEERAKGNILERFSAQQFPDLHSELNLSSLELGDSALYFCASSVSSGGAVEQFFGPGTRLTVL.